Listed here are 19 T cell receptor beta chains from one sample, sequenced in a study of cytomegalovirus exposure and HLA in healthy donors. The PCR contained 60 Vbeta and 13 Jbeta primers. Data came from immunoSEQ multiplex PCR; TCRdb stores just in-frame clones and leaves some out. The table includes 90,000 to 100,000 clones, around 74% detected once. The sequencing sample was made of PBMCs. The receptors stem from a man aged 35-49 years in good health and CMV-seropositive.

There are a few counts of this clone. This chain connects TRBV6-1 to TRBJ2-7, with a tentative D call TRBD1 (6 bases). The length of the CDR3 is 15 residues. Germline V gene sequence: CDR1 MNHNS, CDR2 SASEGT. V lost 8 bases to trimming and J lost 3 bases, with 20 bases between them. The CDR3 bases are TGTGCCAGCGGGGGCCTCCAAGCCTGGGGCTACGAGCAGTACTTC. It codes for CASGGLQAWGYEQYF.

This clone appeared a single time. The chain combines TRBV6-1 with TRBJ1-3; no clear D gene. V was shortened by 2 bases and J by 0 bases, with 8 bases between the two germline ends. The CDR3 sequence is 15 residues long. The germline V gene has CDR1 MNHNS and CDR2 SASEGT. CDR3 coding DNA: TGTGCCAGCAGTGAACAGGCCCGCTCTGGAAACACCATATATTTT. Protein product: CASSEQARSGNTIYF.

The chain carries TRBV11-2 and TRBJ2-7; 8 nucleotides align to TRBD1. Germline CDR1 SGHAT, CDR2 FQNNGV. The length of the CDR3 is 15 residues. The junction had 6 bases not matched to a gene; V was cut back by 1 base and J by 4 bases. This CDR3 is CASSLVGRGHYEQYF. CDR3 in DNA: TGTGCCAGCAGCTTAGTGGGCAGGGGGCATTACGAGCAGTACTTC.

The chain uses TRBV11-2 and TRBJ2-2, with D perhaps matching TRBD2 (6 bases). This CDR3 is built from 16 residues. V dropped 5 bases and J dropped 1 base, with 14 bases sitting between them. The germline gives CDR1 SGHAT, CDR2 FQNNGV. The DNA of the CDR3 is TGTGCCAGCAGCCTTTGGGGGGAAGGGAACACCGGGGAGCTGTTTTTT. It is translated as CASSLWGEGNTGELFF.

J is TRBJ2-5 and V is TRBV6-1; maybe TRBD2 (6 bases). The ends were cut back, 10 bases at V and 4 bases at J, with 16 bases in the middle. The length of the CDR3 is 13 residues. Per germline, CDR1 MNHNS and CDR2 SASEGT. CDR3 nucleotide sequence: TGTGCCACCCGATTGGGGGGTGGAGAGACCCAGTACTTC. Translation: CATRLGGGETQYF.

This rearrangement joins TRBV11-2 to TRBJ2-7; D unresolved. Germline V gives CDR1 SGHAT, CDR2 FQNNGV. Deletions cut 0 bases from V and 7 bases from J, with 13 bases between. The CDR3 spans 14 residues. CDR3 in DNA: TGTGCCAGCAGCTTAGAAGCTGGTGTGTGGGAGCAGTACTTC. Its protein product is CASSLEAGVWEQYF.

V usage is TRBV18 and J usage is TRBJ1-2; a weak D match, TRBD1 (5 bases). Germline loops: CDR1 KGHSH, CDR2 LQKENI. Between the trimmed V and J ends, which lost 0 bases and 4 bases, there was a span of 15 bases. The CDR3 length is 16 residues. The CDR3 sequence: CASSPPGGAYGYGYTF. CDR3 nucleotides: TGTGCCAGCTCACCACCGGGCGGGGCGTACGGCTATGGCTACACCTTC.

The V call is TRBV28, the J call TRBJ1-2; TRBD1 agrees at 7 bases. With 5 bases clipped from V and 4 bases from J, the junction kept 10 bases outside the gene matches. Germline loops: CDR1 MDHEN, CDR2 SYDVKM. The CDR3 has 15 residues. The CDR3 spells CASSTPGTVIYGYTF. CDR3 coding DNA: TGTGCCAGCAGTACCCCCGGGACAGTCATCTATGGCTACACCTTC.

The chain is built from TRBV7-8 and TRBJ2-1; 7 nucleotides agree with TRBD1. The CDR3 extends over 17 amino acids. Germline trimming cut 1 base from V and 0 bases from J; bases unmatched to any gene: 6. The germline V gene encodes CDR1 SGHVS and CDR2 FQNEAQ. CDR3 sequence (DNA): TGTGCCAGCAGCTTAGGGGCGACAGGGAGCTCCTACAATGAGCAGTTCTTC. Translating it yields CASSLGATGSSYNEQFF.

CDR3 bases: TGTGCCAGCAGCGCCCAGTCCTGGACTGACCTGTACAATGAGCAGTTCTTC. Its translation: CASSAQSWTDLYNEQFF. V and J are TRBV9 and TRBJ2-1, with D possibly TRBD2 on 5 matching bases. The CDR3 totals 17 residues. Trimming took off 3 bases at V and 4 bases at J, with 20 bases between the two ends. The germline gives CDR1 SGDLS, CDR2 YYNGEE.

The chain recombines TRBV5-4 with TRBJ1-6; a possible D gene is TRBD1 (5 bases). The CDR3 runs to 15 residues. Per germline, CDR1 SGHNT and CDR2 YYREEE (reference sequence). Trimming shortened V by 0 bases and J by 6 bases, and 10 bases separated the two germline ends. CDR3 in amino acids: CASSLGAGGNSPLHF. The CDR3 region has the DNA TGTGCCAGCAGCTTGGGGGCGGGGGGTAATTCACCCCTCCACTTT.

The chain employs TRBV6-5 and TRBJ2-2; tentative D call: TRBD1 (6 bases). The CDR3 runs to 15 residues. The V gene lost 5 bases and the J gene lost 3 bases, with 13 bases spanning the gap. Germline assignment: CDR1 MNHEY and CDR2 SVGAGI. The CDR3 loop is CASSRGTRHTGELFF. The CDR3, as DNA: TGTGCCAGCAGTAGGGGGACACGTCACACCGGGGAGCTGTTTTTT.

V usage is TRBV9 and J usage is TRBJ2-7, with D perhaps TRBD1 (5 bases). V was cut by 0 bases and J by 2 bases, with 9 bases left in between. The length of the CDR3 is 14 residues. The germline CDR1 and CDR2 sequences are SGDLS and YYNGEE. For the CDR3, the DNA is TGTGCCAGCAGCGTAGAAGGGGCCCCCTACGAGCAGTACTTC. Residues: CASSVEGAPYEQYF.

The rearrangement uses TRBV9 and TRBJ2-7, with 8 bases that match TRBD1. Germline V gene lookup returns CDR1 SGDLS and CDR2 YYNGEE. This CDR3 has 15 amino acids. The V segment lost 3 bases and the J segment 3 bases; nucleotides outside the gene matches: 8. In DNA form, the CDR3 reads TGTGCCAGCAGCGGAGGGGGGACAGGATTCTACGAGCAGTACTTC. Translation: CASSGGGTGFYEQYF.

The genes are TRBV18 and TRBJ2-2; D is uncertain. The CDR3 extends over 17 amino acids. V gave up 3 bases and J gave up 4 bases, with 18 bases separating them. Germline V gene lookup returns CDR1 KGHSH and CDR2 LQKENI. CDR3 in amino acids: CASSPNSGLSGTGELFF. The CDR3, as DNA: TGTGCCAGCTCACCGAATTCTGGGTTGTCGGGCACCGGGGAGCTGTTTTTT.

The gene calls are TRBV7-8 and TRBJ1-5, with D tentatively TRBD1 (6 bases). Trimming took 2 bases from V and 3 from J, leaving 20 bases between them. The CDR3 spans 18 residues. CDR1 is SGHVS and CDR2 is FQNEAQ in the germline V gene. The chain's CDR3 is CASSLRNRRQGLNQPQHF. The CDR3, as DNA: TGTGCCAGCAGCTTAAGGAACCGAAGGCAGGGGCTCAATCAGCCCCAGCATTTT.

The chain is built from TRBV11-3 and TRBJ2-2; 9 bases fit TRBD1. CDR1 is SGHNT and CDR2 is YENEEA in the germline V gene. V trimming: 1 base; J trimming: 2 bases; junction bases outside the gene matches: 5. This CDR3 is built from 17 residues. CDR3 amino acids: CASSLGWGQGNTGELFF. The CDR3 DNA reads as TGTGCCAGCAGCTTAGGATGGGGACAGGGTAACACCGGGGAGCTGTTTTTT.

This chain uses TRBV19 with TRBJ1-5; D is possibly TRBD1 (6 bases). The CDR3 extends over 15 amino acids. The V end was cut by 3 bases, the J end by 9 bases, with 18 bases between. CDR1 is LNHDA, CDR2 SQIVND, per germline (reference sequence). CDR3 DNA sequence: TGTGCCAGTAGTATTGGTGTGACAGGCTCGTGGCCCCAGCATTTT. Translation: CASSIGVTGSWPQHF.

The chain links TRBV7-9 to TRBJ1-4; D possibly corresponds to TRBD1 (6 bases). In germline, CDR1 is SEHNR, CDR2 FQNEAQ (reference sequence). The V end lost 3 bases, the J end lost 6 bases, and 11 bases lay between the germline ends. The CDR3 contains 14 residues. CDR3 residues: CASSFGQGYEKLFF. The CDR3 DNA reads TGTGCCAGCAGCTTTGGGCAGGGGTATGAAAAACTGTTTTTT.